Shown below are 17 T cell receptor beta chains from a single sample sequenced in a study of immune cell composition in non-small cell lung cancer. Profiling relied on immunoSEQ multiplex PCR, and the TCRdb table lists in-frame clones only, not all of them. The profile shows several thousand clones, around 68% of them singletons. Sequenced sample: lung tumor tissue. The source of these receptors is a human donor with non-small cell lung cancer.

This clone is medium-sized (0.01 to 0.1%). The rearrangement links TRBV6-1 to TRBJ1-2; 7 bases match TRBD1. This CDR3 has 13 amino acids. With 3 bases clipped from V and 4 bases from J, the junction kept 2 bases outside the gene matches. CDR1 and CDR2 (germline): MNHNS, SASEGT. DNA for the CDR3: TGTGCCAGCAGTGAGACAGGGCCCTATGGCTACACCTTC. Protein product: CASSETGPYGYTF.

The V and J genes are TRBV6-5 and TRBJ2-2; tentatively, D is TRBD1 (6 bases). Germline V gene sequence: CDR1 MNHEY, CDR2 SVGAGI. The CDR3 has 13 residues. The V end was cut by 6 bases, the J end by 5 bases, with 10 bases between. CDR3 residues: CASSGQRTGELFF. The CDR3 nucleotides read TGTGCCAGCAGCGGACAGAGGACCGGGGAGCTGTTTTTT.

This clone was detected only once. The chain couples TRBV28 to TRBJ1-1; D is perhaps TRBD1 (5 bases). The V gene lost 5 bases and the J gene lost 3 bases, with 16 bases spanning the gap. The CDR3 length is 15 residues. The germline V gene encodes CDR1 MDHEN and CDR2 SYDVKM. In nucleotides, the CDR3 is TGTGCCAGCAGTCCTTCGGGGGAAGGTGACACTGAAGCTTTCTTT. Translating gives CASSPSGEGDTEAFF.

This clone has a handful of counts. The chain carries TRBV4-3 and TRBJ2-5; TRBD2 matches 11 bases. This CDR3 has 16 amino acids. Per the germline V gene, CDR1 is LGHNA and CDR2 is YSLEER. The trim removed 3 bases at V and 4 bases at J, leaving 7 bases unmatched. The CDR3 nucleotides are TGCGCCAGCAGCCACGGACTAGCGGGCTTACTAGAGACCCAGTACTTC. The encoded protein is CASSHGLAGLLETQYF.

The rearrangement links TRBV5-6 to TRBJ2-2; D gene ambiguous. The CDR3 sequence is 14 residues long. CDR1 and CDR2 (germline): SGHDT, YYEEEE. V lost 1 base and J lost 6, with 10 bases in between. CDR3 sequence (DNA): TGTGCCAGCAGCTTGTCTCTGTCGGCCGGGGAGCTGTTTTTT. It yields the protein CASSLSLSAGELFF.

This sequence joins TRBV7-2 and TRBJ1-5; 8 bases agree with TRBD1. V lost 2 bases and J lost 4; bases outside the gene matches: 13. The germline V gene encodes CDR1 SGHTA and CDR2 FQGNSA. The CDR3 loop spans 18 amino acids. This CDR3 reads CASSLNGVDRVGNQPQHF. CDR3 coding DNA: TGTGCCAGCAGCTTAAATGGGGTGGACAGGGTGGGGAATCAGCCCCAGCATTTT.

The rearrangement uses TRBV19 and TRBJ1-1; the D gene is possibly TRBD1 (6 bases). The CDR3 sequence is 16 residues long. Germline V gene sequence: CDR1 LNHDA, CDR2 SQIVND (reference sequence). V lost 2 bases and J lost 1, with 14 bases in between. The CDR3 DNA is TGTGCCAGTAGTATAAGGGGGTCGCGGGCGAACACTGAAGCTTTCTTT. Translated, it gives CASSIRGSRANTEAFF.

This CDR3 reads CASSLGPEFGTEAFF. CDR3 sequence (DNA): TGTGCCAGCAGCTTAGGTCCAGAATTTGGCACTGAAGCTTTCTTT. V usage is TRBV13 and J usage is TRBJ1-1; D gene uncertain. V lost 0 bases and J lost 4, with 12 bases in between. CDR1 is PRHDT and CDR2 is FYEKMQ in the germline V gene (reference sequence). The CDR3 has 15 residues.

The chain links TRBV5-6 to TRBJ2-7; 11 nucleotides agree with TRBD2. V lost 3 bases to trimming and J lost 5 bases; unmatched junction nucleotides: 4. CDR1 is SGHDT, CDR2 YYEEEE, per germline. The CDR3 consists of 14 residues. CDR3 sequence: CASSWGTSGHEQYF. As DNA, the CDR3 is TGTGCCAGCAGCTGGGGGACTAGCGGCCACGAGCAGTACTTC.

V and J are TRBV4-3 and TRBJ1-3, with no clear D. The CDR3 contains 16 residues. Germline values: CDR1 LGHNA, CDR2 YSLEER. V shed 1 base and J shed 0 bases, with 10 bases lying between them. The CDR3 nucleotides are TGCGCCAGCAGCCAAGCAACGGTTAACTCTGGAAACACCATATATTTT. Translated: CASSQATVNSGNTIYF.

The chain has TRBV18 and TRBJ1-6; TRBD1 might be the D (5 bases). Germline V CDR1 and CDR2: KGHSH, LQKENI. The V end lost 2 bases, the J end lost 7 bases, and 9 bases lay between the germline ends. This CDR3 is 14 amino acids long. The CDR3 loop reads CASSPGAGNSPLHF. The DNA of the CDR3 is TGTGCCAGCTCACCAGGGGCCGGGAATTCACCCCTCCACTTT. The whole variable domain, remainder taken from reference TRBV18 and TRBJ1-6, is NAGVMQNPRHLVRRRGQEARLRCSPMKGHSHVYWYRQLPEEGLKFMVYLQKENIIDESGMPKERFSAEFPKEGPSILRIQQVVRGDSAAYFCASSPGAGNSPLHFGNGTRLTVT.

This rearrangement joins TRBV9 to TRBJ2-3; a possible D gene is TRBD1 (6 bases). The CDR3 has 16 amino acids. Germline CDR1 reads SGDLS; CDR2 reads YYNGEE. V lost 3 bases, J lost 0 bases, and 14 bases lay in between. CDR3 DNA: TGTGCCAGCAGCGGAACAGGGTCGACTAGCACAGATACGCAGTATTTT. It is translated as CASSGTGSTSTDTQYF.

The genes are TRBV7-9 and TRBJ1-6; TRBD1 matches at 8 bases. This CDR3 contains 16 residues. J gave up 4 bases and V 5 bases, and 7 bases lay outside the gene matches. Germline V gives CDR1 SEHNR, CDR2 FQNEAQ (reference sequence). In nucleotides, the CDR3 is TGTGCCAGCAGCCTAGGACAGGGCTTTTATAATTCACCCCTCCACTTT. It specifies CASSLGQGFYNSPLHF. Drawing the rest from reference TRBV7-9 and TRBJ1-6, the complete variable domain is DTGVSQNPRHKITKRGQNVTFRCDPISEHNRLYWYRQTLGQGPEFLTYFQNEAQLEKSRLLSDRFSAERPKGSFSTLEIQRTEQGDSAMYLCASSLGQGFYNSPLHFGNGTRLTVT.

Comment on this clone: Germline and junction disagree at one end, which may indicate a read error. The rearrangement joins TRBV10-3 to TRBJ1-2, with 9 bases aligning to TRBD1. Germline V CDR1 and CDR2: ENHRY, SYGVKD. This CDR3 region has 15 residues. The DNA for the CDR3 is TGTGCCAGCAGTTACCCGGGACAGGGTCTCTATGGCTACACCTTC. It translates to CASSYPGQGLYGYTF.

This clone was recorded a few times. The chain links TRBV6-5 to TRBJ1-6, with D perhaps TRBD1 (5 bases). With 5 bases removed from V and 13 bases from J, the gap between germline ends came to 18 bases. The CDR3 covers 14 residues. CDR1 and CDR2 from the germline V gene are MNHEY and SVGAGI. For the CDR3, the DNA is TGTGCCAGCAGTAAACTCCAGGGTGCGCGGCCCCTCCACTTT. It is translated as CASSKLQGARPLHF.

The chain combines TRBV20-1 with TRBJ2-1; D is undetermined. The CDR3 runs to 11 residues. Germline V CDR1 and CDR2: DFQATT, SNEGSKA (reference sequence). V lost 5 bases and J lost 5, with 7 bases in between. In DNA form, the CDR3 reads TGCAGTGCTCTCAAGCACAATGAGCAGTTCTTC. This translates into CSALKHNEQFF.

In nucleotides, the CDR3 is TGTGCCAGCGCACTTGGTCAGGGGGCGAACGAGCAGTACTTC. This encodes CASALGQGANEQYF. The V gene is TRBV27, the J gene TRBJ2-7; 8 nucleotides agree with TRBD1. Per germline, CDR1 MNHEY and CDR2 SMNVEV (reference sequence). V trimming: 8 bases; J trimming: 5 bases; junction bases outside the gene matches: 11. The CDR3 contains 14 residues.